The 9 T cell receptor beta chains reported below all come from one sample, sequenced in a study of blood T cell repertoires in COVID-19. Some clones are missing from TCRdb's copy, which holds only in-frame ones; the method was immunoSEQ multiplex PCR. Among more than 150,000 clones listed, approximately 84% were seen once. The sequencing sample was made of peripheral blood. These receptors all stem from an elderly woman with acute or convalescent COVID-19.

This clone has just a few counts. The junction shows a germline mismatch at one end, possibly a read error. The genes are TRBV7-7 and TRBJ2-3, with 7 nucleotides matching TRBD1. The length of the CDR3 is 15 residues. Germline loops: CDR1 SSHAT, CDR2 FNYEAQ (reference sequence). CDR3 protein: CASSLGDSQTDTQYF. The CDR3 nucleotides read TGTGCTAGCAGCTTAGGGGACAGTCAGACAGATACGCAGTATTTT.

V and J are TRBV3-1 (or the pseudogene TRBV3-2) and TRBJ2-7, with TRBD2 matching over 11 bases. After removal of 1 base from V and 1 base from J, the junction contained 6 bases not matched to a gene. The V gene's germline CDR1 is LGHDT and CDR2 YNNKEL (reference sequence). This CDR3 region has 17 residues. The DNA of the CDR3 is TGTGCCAGCAGCCAAGGGTTTAGCGGGGGGGTTTCCTACGAGCAGTACTTC. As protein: CASSQGFSGGVSYEQYF.

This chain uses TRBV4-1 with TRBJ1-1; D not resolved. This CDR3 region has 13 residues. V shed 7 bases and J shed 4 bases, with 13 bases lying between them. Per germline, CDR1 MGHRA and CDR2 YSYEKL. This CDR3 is CASISSLGTEAFF. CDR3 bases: TGCGCCAGCATAAGTAGTCTCGGCACTGAAGCTTTCTTT.

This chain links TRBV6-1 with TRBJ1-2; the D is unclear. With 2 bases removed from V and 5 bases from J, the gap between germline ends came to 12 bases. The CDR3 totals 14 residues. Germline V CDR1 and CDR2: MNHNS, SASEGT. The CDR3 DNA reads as TGTGCCAGCAGTGAATCCCCCCTCGGGTATGGCTACACCTTC. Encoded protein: CASSESPLGYGYTF.

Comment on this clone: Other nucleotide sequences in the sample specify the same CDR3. This CDR3 reads CASSEAGGRADTQYF. The CDR3 DNA sequence: TGTGCCAGCAGTGAAGCGGGGGGACGGGCAGATACGCAGTATTTT. This sequence joins TRBV6-1 and TRBJ2-3; TRBD2 might be the D (6 bases). V was trimmed by 0 bases and J by 4 bases, leaving 11 bases between them. CDR3 length equals 15 residues. Germline V CDR1 and CDR2: MNHNS, SASEGT.

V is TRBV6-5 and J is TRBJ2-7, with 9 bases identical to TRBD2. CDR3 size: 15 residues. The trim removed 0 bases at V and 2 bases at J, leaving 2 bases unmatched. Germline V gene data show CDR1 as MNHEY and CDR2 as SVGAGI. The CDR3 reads CASSYSSGRTYEQYF. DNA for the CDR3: TGTGCCAGCAGTTACTCAAGCGGGAGGACCTACGAGCAGTACTTC.

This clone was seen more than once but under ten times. CDR3 in DNA: TGCGCCAGCAGCCGAGGGGACAACACCTACGAGCAGTACTTC. Translating it yields CASSRGDNTYEQYF. The chain uses TRBV5-1 and TRBJ2-7; D is possibly TRBD1 (6 bases). V gave up 4 bases and J gave up 2 bases, with 13 bases separating them. Looked up from germline, CDR1 is SGHRS and CDR2 is YFSETQ. This CDR3 is built from 14 residues.

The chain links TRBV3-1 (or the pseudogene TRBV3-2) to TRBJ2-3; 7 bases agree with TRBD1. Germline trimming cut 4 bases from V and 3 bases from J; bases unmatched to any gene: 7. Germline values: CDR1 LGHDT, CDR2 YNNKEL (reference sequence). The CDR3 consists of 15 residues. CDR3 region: CASSPTGLGTDTQYF. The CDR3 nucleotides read TGTGCCAGCAGCCCGACAGGGCTAGGGACAGATACGCAGTATTTT.

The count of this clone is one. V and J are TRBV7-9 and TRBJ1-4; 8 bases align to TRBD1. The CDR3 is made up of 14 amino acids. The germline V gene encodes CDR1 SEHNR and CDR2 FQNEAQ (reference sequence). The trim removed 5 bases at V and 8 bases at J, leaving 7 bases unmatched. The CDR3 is CASSVGQDEEKLFF. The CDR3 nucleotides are TGTGCCAGCAGCGTGGGACAGGATGAGGAAAAACTGTTTTTT. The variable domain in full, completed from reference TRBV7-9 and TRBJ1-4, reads DTGVSQNPRHKITKRGQNVTFRCDPISEHNRLYWYRQTLGQGPEFLTYFQNEAQLEKSRLLSDRFSAERPKGSFSTLEIQRTEQGDSAMYLCASSVGQDEEKLFFGSGTQLSVL.